This T cell receptor beta chain derives from a study of control samples from healthy donors and cancer patients. Per the germline V gene, CDR1 is MGHRA and CDR2 is YSYEKL. Germline trimming cut 11 bases from V and 1 base from J; bases unmatched to any gene: 18. This CDR3 is 18 amino acids long. Measured with immunoSEQ multiplex PCR; TCRdb has only the in-frame clones, and not every one. The sample has about 48,000 clones; about 93% are singletons. The gene calls are TRBV4-1 and TRBJ2-1, with TRBD2 matching 9 bases. Material for sequencing was PBMCs. This receptor was identified in a woman aged 45-60 years with head and neck cancer. The DNA of the CDR3 is TGCGCCTATGGTCCTAGCGGGGATATGGGAGGTTCCTACAATGAGCAGTTCTTC. It encodes CAYGPSGDMGGSYNEQFF.